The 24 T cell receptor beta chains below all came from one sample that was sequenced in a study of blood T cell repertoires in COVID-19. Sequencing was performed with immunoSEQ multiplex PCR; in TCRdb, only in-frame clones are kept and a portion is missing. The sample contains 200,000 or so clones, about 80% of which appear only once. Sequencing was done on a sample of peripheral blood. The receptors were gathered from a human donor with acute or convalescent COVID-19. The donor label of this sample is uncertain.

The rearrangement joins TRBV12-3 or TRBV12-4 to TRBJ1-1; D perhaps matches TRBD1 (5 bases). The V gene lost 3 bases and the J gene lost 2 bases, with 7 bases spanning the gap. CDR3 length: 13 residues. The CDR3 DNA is TGTGCCAGCAGTTTTGGACACAACACTGAAGCTTTCTTT. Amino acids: CASSFGHNTEAFF.

The CDR3 loop is CASSLAVGLAGGSYEQYF. The CDR3 DNA sequence: TGTGCCAGCAGCTTAGCAGTCGGTCTAGCGGGAGGCTCCTACGAGCAGTACTTC. The chain recombines TRBV11-2 with TRBJ2-7; 11 bases line up with TRBD2. Losses at the gene ends were 1 base for V and 0 bases for J; bases not matched to a gene: 8. This CDR3 is 18 amino acids long. The germline V gene has CDR1 SGHAT and CDR2 FQNNGV.

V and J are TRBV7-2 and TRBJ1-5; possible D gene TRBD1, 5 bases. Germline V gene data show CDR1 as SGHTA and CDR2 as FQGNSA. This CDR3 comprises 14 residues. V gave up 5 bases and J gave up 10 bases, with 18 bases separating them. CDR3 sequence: CASSLRDSSNPQHF. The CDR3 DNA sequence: TGTGCCAGCAGCCTCCGGGACTCATCGAACCCCCAGCATTTT.

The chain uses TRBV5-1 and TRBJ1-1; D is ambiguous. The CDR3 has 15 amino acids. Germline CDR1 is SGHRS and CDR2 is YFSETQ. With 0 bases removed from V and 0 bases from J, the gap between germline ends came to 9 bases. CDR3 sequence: CASSLVAEVNTEAFF. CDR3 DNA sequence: TGCGCCAGCAGCTTGGTGGCTGAAGTGAACACTGAAGCTTTCTTT.

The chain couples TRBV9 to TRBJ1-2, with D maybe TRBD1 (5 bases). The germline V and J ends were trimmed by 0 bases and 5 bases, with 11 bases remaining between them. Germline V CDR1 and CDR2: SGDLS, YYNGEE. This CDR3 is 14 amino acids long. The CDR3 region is CASSVGGRDYGYTF. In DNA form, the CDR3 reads TGTGCCAGCAGCGTAGGGGGCAGGGATTATGGCTACACCTTC.

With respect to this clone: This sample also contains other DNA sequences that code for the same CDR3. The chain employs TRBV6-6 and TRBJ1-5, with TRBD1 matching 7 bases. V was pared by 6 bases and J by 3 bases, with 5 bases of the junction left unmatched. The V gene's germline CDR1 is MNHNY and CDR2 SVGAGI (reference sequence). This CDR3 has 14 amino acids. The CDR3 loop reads CASSPGTANQPQHF. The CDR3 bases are TGTGCCAGCAGCCCCGGGACAGCCAATCAGCCCCAGCATTTT.

CDR3 sequence: CASSLTGRGRETQYF. The CDR3 nucleotides are TGTGCCAGCAGCCTTACGGGCAGGGGGCGGGAGACCCAGTACTTC. The rearrangement links TRBV7-9 to TRBJ2-5; TRBD1 aligns across 8 bases. V gave up 5 bases and J gave up 5 bases; unmatched junction bases: 10. The CDR3 extends over 15 amino acids. Looked up from germline, CDR1 is SEHNR and CDR2 is FQNEAQ (reference sequence).

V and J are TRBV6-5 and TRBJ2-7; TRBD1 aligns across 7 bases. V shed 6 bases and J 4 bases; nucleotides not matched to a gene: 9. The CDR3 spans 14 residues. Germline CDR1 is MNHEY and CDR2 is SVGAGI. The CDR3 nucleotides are TGTGCCAGCAGCGCCGGGACAGCCAGATACGAGCAGTACTTC. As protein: CASSAGTARYEQYF.

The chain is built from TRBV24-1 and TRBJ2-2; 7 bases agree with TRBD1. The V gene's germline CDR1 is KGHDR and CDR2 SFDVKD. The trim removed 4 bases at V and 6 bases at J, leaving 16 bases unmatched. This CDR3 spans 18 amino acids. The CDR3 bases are TGTGCCACCAGTGACCGTGCCTTGGGGACAGTAGGTTCCGGGGAGCTGTTTTTT. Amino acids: CATSDRALGTVGSGELFF.

The DNA for the CDR3 is TGTGCCAGCAGCCCTACTAGGAGCTCCTACGAGCAGTACTTC. This encodes CASSPTRSSYEQYF. The chain couples TRBV7-9 to TRBJ2-7, with D perhaps matching TRBD2 (5 bases). Per the germline V gene, CDR1 is SEHNR and CDR2 is FQNEAQ (reference sequence). The ends were cut back, 5 bases at V and 0 bases at J, with 11 bases in the middle. The CDR3 length is 14 residues.

The CDR3 bases are TGTGCCAGCAGCTTCCAACCGAGAACCACCTCAGAGACCCAGTACTTC. This gives the protein CASSFQPRTTSETQYF. The chain is built from TRBV11-2 and TRBJ2-5; D remains unclear. Trimming took off 3 bases at V and 4 bases at J, with 18 bases between the two ends. The CDR3 has 16 amino acids. The germline gives CDR1 SGHAT, CDR2 FQNNGV.

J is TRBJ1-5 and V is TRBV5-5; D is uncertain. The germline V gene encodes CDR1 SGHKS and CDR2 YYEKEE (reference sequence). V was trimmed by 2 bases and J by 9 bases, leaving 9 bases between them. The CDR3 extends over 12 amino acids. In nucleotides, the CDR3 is TGTGCCAGCAGCTTAATGGACTGGCCCCAGCATTTT. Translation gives CASSLMDWPQHF.

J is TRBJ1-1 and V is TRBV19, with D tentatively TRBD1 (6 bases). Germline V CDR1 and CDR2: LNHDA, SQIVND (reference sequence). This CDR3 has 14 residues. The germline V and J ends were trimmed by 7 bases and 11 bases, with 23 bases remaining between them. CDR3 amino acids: CASIRGRDILEAFF. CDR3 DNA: TGTGCCAGTATCCGGGGCCGGGACATCTTGGAGGCTTTCTTT.

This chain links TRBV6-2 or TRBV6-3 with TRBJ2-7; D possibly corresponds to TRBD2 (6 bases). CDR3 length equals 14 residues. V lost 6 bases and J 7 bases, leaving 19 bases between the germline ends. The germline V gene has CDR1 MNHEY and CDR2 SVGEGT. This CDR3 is CASSGSRRGLEQYF. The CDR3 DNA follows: TGTGCCAGCAGCGGGAGTCGGCGCGGTTTGGAGCAGTACTTC.

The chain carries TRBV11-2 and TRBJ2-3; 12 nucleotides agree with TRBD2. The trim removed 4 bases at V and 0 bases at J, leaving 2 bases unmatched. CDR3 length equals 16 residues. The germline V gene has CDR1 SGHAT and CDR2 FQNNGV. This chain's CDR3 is CASSSGTSGSTDTQYF. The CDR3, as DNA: TGTGCCAGCAGCTCCGGGACTAGCGGGAGCACAGATACGCAGTATTTT.

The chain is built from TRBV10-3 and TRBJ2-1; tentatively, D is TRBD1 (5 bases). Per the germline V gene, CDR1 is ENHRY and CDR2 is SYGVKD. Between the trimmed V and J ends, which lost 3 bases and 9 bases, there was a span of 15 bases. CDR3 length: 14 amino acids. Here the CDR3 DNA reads TGTGCCATCAGTGATGTAGGGGCATTAGGTGAGCAGTTCTTC. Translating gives CAISDVGALGEQFF.

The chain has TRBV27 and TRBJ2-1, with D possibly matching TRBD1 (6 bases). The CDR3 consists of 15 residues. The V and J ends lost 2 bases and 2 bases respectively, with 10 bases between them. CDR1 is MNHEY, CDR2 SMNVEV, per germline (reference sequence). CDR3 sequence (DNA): TGTGCCAGCAGTTTAAAGGGGGAGCCCTACAATGAGCAGTTCTTC. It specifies CASSLKGEPYNEQFF.

CDR3: CASSPGSSYEQYF. CDR3 sequence (DNA): TGTGCCAGCAGCCCAGGGTCTAGCTACGAGCAGTACTTC. The rearrangement joins TRBV6-5 to TRBJ2-7, with D possibly matching TRBD1 (5 bases). CDR3 length: 13 amino acids. Between the trimmed V and J ends, which lost 6 bases and 3 bases, there was a span of 12 bases. Germline values: CDR1 MNHEY, CDR2 SVGAGI.

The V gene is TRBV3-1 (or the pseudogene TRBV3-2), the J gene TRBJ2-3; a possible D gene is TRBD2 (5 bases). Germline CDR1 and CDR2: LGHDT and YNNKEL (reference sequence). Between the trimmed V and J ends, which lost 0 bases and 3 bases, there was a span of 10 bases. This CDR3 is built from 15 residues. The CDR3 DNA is TGTGCCAGCAGCCAAGACCGGACTCCGACAGATACGCAGTATTTT. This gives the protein CASSQDRTPTDTQYF.

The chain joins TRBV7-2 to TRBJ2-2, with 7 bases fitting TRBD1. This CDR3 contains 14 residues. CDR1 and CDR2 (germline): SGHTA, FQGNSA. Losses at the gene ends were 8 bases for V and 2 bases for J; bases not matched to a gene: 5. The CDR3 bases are TGTGCCAGCGGCAGGGGGTTCAACACCGGGGAGCTGTTTTTT. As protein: CASGRGFNTGELFF.

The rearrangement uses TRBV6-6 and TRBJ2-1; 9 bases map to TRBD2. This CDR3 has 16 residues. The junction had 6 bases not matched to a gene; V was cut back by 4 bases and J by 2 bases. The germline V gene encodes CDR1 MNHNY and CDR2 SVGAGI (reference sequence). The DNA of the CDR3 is TGTGCCAGCAGTTTCCCGACTAGCGGAGCCTACAATGAGCAGTTCTTC. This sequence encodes CASSFPTSGAYNEQFF.

This CDR3 is CASSQSSGMGKLFF. DNA for the CDR3: TGTGCCAGCAGCCAATCTTCAGGGATGGGAAAACTGTTTTTT. This chain links TRBV3-1 (or the pseudogene TRBV3-2) with TRBJ1-4; TRBD1 is a possible D gene (5 bases). Germline V CDR1 and CDR2: LGHDT, YNNKEL (reference sequence). The germline V and J ends were trimmed by 2 bases and 10 bases, with 14 bases remaining between them. This CDR3 is built from 14 residues.

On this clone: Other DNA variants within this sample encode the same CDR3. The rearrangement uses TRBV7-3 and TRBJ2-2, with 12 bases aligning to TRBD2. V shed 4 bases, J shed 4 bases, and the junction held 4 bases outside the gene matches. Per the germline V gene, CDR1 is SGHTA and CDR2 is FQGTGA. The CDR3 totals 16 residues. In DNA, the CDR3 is TGTGCCAGCAGCTCGACTAGCGGGAGAGGCACCGGGGAGCTGTTTTTT. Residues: CASSSTSGRGTGELFF.

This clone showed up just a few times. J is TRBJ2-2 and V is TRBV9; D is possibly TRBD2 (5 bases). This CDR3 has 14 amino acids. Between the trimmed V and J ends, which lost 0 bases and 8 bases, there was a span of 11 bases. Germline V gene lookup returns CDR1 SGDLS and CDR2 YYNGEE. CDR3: CASSVGGLDGELFF. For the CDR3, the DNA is TGTGCCAGCAGCGTAGGAGGGCTTGATGGGGAGCTGTTTTTT.